A selection of T cell receptor beta chains follows, all from one sample in a study of response to subunit inactivated influenza vaccine. Each CDR3 protein is one row after TCRdb ran MiXCR on the RT-PCR reads. Of about 500,000 distinct CDR3 sequences in the sample, more than 15% were seen once. The source was CD4+ T cells sorted from PBMCs, collected less than 25 months after vaccination. The receptors derive from a man aged 50-75 years who received an inactivated influenza vaccine. Both conserved end residues are part of each CDR3. A D gene is named only where the DNA matches it firmly. Expanded clones get a size class; other rows say once, few or many, or leave the size out.

len | abundance | j_gene | d_gene | v_gene | CDR3aa | CDR3nt
15 | NA | TRBJ2-2 | NA | TRBV11-2 | CASSFTGTATGELFF | TGTGCCAGCAGCTTTACGGGAACGGCCACCGGGGAGCTGTTTTTT
15 | NA | TRBJ2-2 | TRBD2 | TRBV12-3/TRBV12-4 | CASRSGGAVTGELFF | TGTGCCAGCAGGAGCGGGGGGGCTGTGACCGGGGAGCTGTTTTTT
13 | few | TRBJ2-5 | NA | TRBV7-2 | CASSPGGLETQYF | TGTGCCAGCAGCCCTGGGGGGTTGGAGACCCAGTACTTC
13 | NA | TRBJ1-1 | NA | TRBV6-1 | CASRLRVNTEAFF | TGTGCCAGCAGACTCCGGGTGAACACTGAAGCTTTCTTT
15 | NA | TRBJ2-3 | NA | TRBV15 | CATSRERLDTDTQYF | TGTGCCACCAGCAGAGAACGACTAGACACAGATACGCAGTATTTT
12 | NA | TRBJ1-1 | TRBD1 | TRBV20-1 | CSADRVGTEAFF | TGCAGTGCCGACAGGGTTGGCACTGAAGCTTTCTTT
14 | NA | TRBJ2-5 | NA | TRBV29-1 | CSVVPPAGRETQYF | TGCAGCGTTGTCCCCCCGGCGGGCCGAGAGACCCAGTACTTC
15 | NA | TRBJ1-4 | NA | TRBV6-1 | CASSRAPAGKEKLFF | TGTGCCAGTTCTCGGGCCCCAGCTGGAAAAGAAAAACTGTTTTTT
14 | once | TRBJ2-3 | NA | TRBV7-8 | CASGEDRFTDTQYF | TGTGCCAGCGGGGAGGACCGTTTCACAGATACGCAGTATTTT
14 | few | TRBJ2-7 | TRBD2 | TRBV20-1 | CSAKREVSSYEQYF | TGCAGTGCTAAGCGGGAGGTGAGCTCCTACGAGCAGTACTTC
14 | NA | TRBJ2-3 | TRBD2 | TRBV28 | CASSRVAGADTQYF | TGTGCCAGCAGCCGCGTAGCGGGAGCAGATACGCAGTATTTT
16 | many | TRBJ2-4 | NA | TRBV18 | CASSPDRTIAKNIQYF | TGTGCCAGCTCACCAGACAGGACGATAGCCAAAAACATTCAGTACTTC
15 | NA | TRBJ2-1 | TRBD2 | TRBV25-1 | CASSEPGLASNEQFF | TGTGCCAGCAGTGAACCGGGACTAGCGAGCAATGAGCAGTTCTTC
13 | few | TRBJ1-2 | NA | TRBV5-5 | CASREQNRDGYTF | TGTGCCAGCAGGGAACAGAATCGAGATGGCTACACCTTC
14 | NA | TRBJ2-5 | NA | TRBV29-1 | CSVSAGSGKETQYF | TGCAGCGTGTCCGCAGGGTCGGGAAAAGAGACCCAGTACTTC
13 | many | TRBJ2-5 | NA | TRBV5-4 | CASSFGLQETQYF | TGTGCCAGCAGCTTCGGACTACAAGAGACCCAGTACTTC
16 | NA | TRBJ2-1 | TRBD2 | TRBV5-1 | CASSLAGVAGVYEQFF | TGCGCCAGCAGCTTGGCCGGGGTAGCGGGAGTTTATGAGCAGTTCTTC
13 | NA | TRBJ1-1 | TRBD1 | TRBV5-1 | CASNSDRDTEAFF | TGCGCCAGCAATTCGGACAGGGACACTGAAGCTTTCTTT